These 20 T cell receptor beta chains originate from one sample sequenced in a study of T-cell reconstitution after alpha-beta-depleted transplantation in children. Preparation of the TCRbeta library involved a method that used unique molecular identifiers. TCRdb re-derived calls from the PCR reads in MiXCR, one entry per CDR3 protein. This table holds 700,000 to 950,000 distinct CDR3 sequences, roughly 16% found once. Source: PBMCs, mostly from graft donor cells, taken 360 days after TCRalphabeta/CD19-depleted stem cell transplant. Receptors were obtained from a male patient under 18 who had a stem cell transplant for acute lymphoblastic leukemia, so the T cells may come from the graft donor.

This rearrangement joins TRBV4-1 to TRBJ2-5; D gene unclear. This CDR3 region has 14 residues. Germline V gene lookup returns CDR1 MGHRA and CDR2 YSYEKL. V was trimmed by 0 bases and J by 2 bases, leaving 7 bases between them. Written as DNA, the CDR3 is TGCGCCAGCAGCCAAGATAACCTACAAGAGACCCAGTACTTC. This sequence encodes CASSQDNLQETQYF.

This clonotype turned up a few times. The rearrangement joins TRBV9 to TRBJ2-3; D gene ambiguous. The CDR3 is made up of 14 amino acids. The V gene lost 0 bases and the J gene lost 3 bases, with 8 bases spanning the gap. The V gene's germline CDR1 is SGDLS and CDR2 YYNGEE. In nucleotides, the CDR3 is TGTGCCAGCAGCGTAGGACTCGGGACAGATACGCAGTATTTT. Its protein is CASSVGLGTDTQYF.

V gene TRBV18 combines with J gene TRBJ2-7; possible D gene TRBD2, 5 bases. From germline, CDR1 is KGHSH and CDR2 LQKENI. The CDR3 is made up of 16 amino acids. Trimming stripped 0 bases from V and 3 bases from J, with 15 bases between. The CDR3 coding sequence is TGTGCCAGCTCACCACCTAGCCCCGGGATCTACTACGAGCAGTACTTC. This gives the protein CASSPPSPGIYYEQYF.

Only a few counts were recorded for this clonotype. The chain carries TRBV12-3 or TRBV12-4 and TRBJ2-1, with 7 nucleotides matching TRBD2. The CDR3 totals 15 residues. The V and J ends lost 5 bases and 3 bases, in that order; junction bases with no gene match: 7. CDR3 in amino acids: CASSAPLALYNEQFF. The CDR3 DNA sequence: TGTGCCAGCAGTGCCCCACTAGCGCTCTACAATGAGCAGTTCTTC.

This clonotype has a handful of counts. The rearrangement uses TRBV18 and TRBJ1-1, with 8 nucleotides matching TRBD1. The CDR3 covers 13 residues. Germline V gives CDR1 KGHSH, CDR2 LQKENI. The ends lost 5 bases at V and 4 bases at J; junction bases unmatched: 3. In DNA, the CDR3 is TGTGCCAGCTCAAAGACAGGGGTCACTGAAGCTTTCTTT. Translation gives CASSKTGVTEAFF.

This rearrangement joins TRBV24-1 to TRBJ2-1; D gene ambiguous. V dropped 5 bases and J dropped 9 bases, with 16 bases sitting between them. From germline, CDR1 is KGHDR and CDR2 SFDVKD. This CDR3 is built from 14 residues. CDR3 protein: CATSAFSMPGEQFF. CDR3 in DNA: TGTGCCACCAGTGCTTTCAGTATGCCGGGTGAGCAGTTCTTC.

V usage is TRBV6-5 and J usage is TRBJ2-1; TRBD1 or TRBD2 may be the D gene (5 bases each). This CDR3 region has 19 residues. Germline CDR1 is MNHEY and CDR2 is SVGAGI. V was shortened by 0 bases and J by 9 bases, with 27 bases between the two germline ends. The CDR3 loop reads CASSYSGTAGGRWVSEQFF. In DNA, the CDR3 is TGTGCCAGCAGTTACTCGGGGACGGCCGGCGGCCGGTGGGTTAGTGAGCAGTTCTTC.

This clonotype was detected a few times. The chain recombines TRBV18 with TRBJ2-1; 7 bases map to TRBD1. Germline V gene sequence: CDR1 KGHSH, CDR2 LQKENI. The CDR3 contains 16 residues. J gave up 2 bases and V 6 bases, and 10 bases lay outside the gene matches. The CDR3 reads CASSSGTDITYNEQFF. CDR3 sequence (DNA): TGTGCCAGCTCTTCTGGGACAGATATAACCTACAATGAGCAGTTCTTC.

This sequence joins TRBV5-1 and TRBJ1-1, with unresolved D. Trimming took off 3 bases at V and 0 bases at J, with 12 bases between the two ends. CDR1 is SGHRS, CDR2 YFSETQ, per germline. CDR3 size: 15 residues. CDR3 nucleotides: TGCGCCAGCAGCTGGGGTCCGGGAATGAACACTGAAGCTTTCTTT. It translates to CASSWGPGMNTEAFF. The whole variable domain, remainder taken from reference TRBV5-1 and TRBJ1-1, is KAGVTQTPRYLIKTRGQQVTLSCSPISGHRSVSWYQQTPGQGLQFLFEYFSETQRNKGNFPGRFSGRQFSNSRSEMNVSTLELGDSALYLCASSWGPGMNTEAFFGQGTRLTVV.

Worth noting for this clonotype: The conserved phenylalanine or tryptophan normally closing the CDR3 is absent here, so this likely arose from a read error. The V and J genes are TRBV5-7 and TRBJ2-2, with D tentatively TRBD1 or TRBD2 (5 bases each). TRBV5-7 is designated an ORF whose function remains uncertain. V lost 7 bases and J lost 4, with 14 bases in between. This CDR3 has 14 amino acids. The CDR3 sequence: CASGPGTGTGELFC. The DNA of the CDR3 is TGTGCCAGCGGCCCCGGGACGGGCACCGGGGAGCTGTTTTGT.

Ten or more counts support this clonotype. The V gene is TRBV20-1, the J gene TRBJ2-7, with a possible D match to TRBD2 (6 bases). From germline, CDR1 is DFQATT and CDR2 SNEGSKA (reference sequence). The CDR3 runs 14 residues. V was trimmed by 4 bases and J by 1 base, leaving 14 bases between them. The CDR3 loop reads CSAIRPSASYEQYF. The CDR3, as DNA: TGCAGTGCTATAAGGCCTAGCGCTTCCTACGAGCAGTACTTC.

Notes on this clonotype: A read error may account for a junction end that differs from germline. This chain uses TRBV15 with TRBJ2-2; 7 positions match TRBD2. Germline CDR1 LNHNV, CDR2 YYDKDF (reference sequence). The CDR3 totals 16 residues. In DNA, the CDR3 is TGTGCCACCAGCAGAGCCGGGACTACGGGCACCCGGGAGCTGTTTTTT. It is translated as CATSRAGTTGTRELFF.

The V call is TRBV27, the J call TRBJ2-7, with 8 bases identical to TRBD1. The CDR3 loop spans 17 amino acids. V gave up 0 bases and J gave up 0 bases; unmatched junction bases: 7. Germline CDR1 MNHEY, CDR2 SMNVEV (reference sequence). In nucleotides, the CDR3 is TGTGCCAGCAGTTTATCGGTTCAGGGGGCCTCCTCCTACGAGCAGTACTTC. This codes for CASSLSVQGASSYEQYF.

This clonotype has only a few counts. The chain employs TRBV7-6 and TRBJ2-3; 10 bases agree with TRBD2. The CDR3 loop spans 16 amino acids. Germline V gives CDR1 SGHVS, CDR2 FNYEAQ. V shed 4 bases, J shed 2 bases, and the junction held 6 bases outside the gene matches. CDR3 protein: CASSSLSGRDTDTQYF. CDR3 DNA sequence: TGTGCCAGCAGCTCGCTCAGCGGGAGGGACACAGATACGCAGTATTTT.

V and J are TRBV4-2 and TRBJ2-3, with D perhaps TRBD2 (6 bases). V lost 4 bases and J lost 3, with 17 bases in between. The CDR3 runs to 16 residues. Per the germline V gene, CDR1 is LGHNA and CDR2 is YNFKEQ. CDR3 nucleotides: TGTGCCAGCAGCCTGCGGGGTAGCACGTTGACAGATACGCAGTATTTT. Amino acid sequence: CASSLRGSTLTDTQYF.

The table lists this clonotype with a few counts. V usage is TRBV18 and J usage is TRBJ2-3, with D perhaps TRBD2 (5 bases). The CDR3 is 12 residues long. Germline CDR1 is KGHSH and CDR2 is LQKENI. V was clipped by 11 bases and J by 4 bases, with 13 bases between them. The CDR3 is CASEAVADTQYF. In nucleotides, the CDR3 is TGTGCCTCGGAGGCGGTCGCAGATACGCAGTATTTT.

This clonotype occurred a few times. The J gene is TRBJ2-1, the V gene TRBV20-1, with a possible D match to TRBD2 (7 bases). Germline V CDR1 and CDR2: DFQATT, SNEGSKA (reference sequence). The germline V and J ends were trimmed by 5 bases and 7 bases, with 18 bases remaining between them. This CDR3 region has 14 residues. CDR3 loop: CSALLRGGWNEQFF. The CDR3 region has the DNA TGCAGTGCTCTCCTGAGGGGGGGGTGGAATGAGCAGTTCTTC.

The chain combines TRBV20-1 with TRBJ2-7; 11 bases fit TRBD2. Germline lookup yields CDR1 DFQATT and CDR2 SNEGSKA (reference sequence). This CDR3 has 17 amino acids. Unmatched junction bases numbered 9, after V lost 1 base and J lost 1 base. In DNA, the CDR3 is TGCAGTGCTAGAGCTCCCCTACGACTAGCGGGGTCCTACGAGCAGTACTTC. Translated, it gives CSARAPLRLAGSYEQYF.

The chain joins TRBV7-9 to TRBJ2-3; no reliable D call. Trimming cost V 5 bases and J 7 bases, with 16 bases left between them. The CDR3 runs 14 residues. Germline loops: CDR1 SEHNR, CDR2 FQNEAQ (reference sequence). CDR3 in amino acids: CASSPIREPNTQYF. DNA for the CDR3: TGTGCCAGCAGCCCAATCCGTGAGCCGAATACGCAGTATTTT.

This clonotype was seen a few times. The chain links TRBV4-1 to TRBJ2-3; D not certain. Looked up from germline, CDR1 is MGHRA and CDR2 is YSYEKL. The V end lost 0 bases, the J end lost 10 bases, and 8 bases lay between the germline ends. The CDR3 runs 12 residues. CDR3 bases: TGCGCCAGCAGCCAAGATCGGAGAGCGCAGTATTTT. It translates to CASSQDRRAQYF.